This TCR beta chain emerged from a study of T cell repertoires in cytomegalovirus infection. Study context: Public TCR beta signatures marked donors with CMV infection and the matching HLA. The study's findings and limits: The ex vivo response was dominated by HLA-C-restricted CMV-specific TCR beta clonotypes. Using cumulative public TCR beta family frequency, the authors identified those who carried CMV together with the relevant HLA.

The germline V gene encodes CDR1 SQVTM and CDR2 ANQGSEA. The CDR3 is 11 amino acids. Trimming removed 6 bases from V and 5 bases from J; junction bases left unmatched: 0. TCRdb ran MiXCR on the reads and lists one entry per CDR3 protein. The sample consists of hundreds of thousands of distinct CDR3 sequences, about a third of them appearing once. To note about this clonotype: The antigen is unknown.

The sequence was collected from a human donor in good health (CMV status not recorded). Some clones in this sample may be carry-over from other donors' samples. The J gene is TRBJ1-4, the V gene TRBV29-1, with 7 positions matching TRBD1. The sample comprised PBMCs. The CDR3 coding sequence is TGCAGCGTGACAGGGAATGAAAAACTGTTTTTT. Translating it yields CSVTGNEKLFF.